The rows below give T cell receptor beta chains drawn from one sample of a study of cytomegalovirus exposure and HLA in healthy donors. Assay: immunoSEQ multiplex PCR; the TCRdb copy retains only in-frame clones and omits some. This sample has over 95,000 clones, with around 77% found just once. Sequences were obtained from PBMCs. The receptor source for this set is a woman aged 25 to 45 in good health and CMV-seropositive. Each CDR3 is given with its conserved first and last residue. D genes are given only for firm matches. Expanded clones are given a class, and other clones once, few, many or no size at all.

j_call | clone_size | d_call | v_call | cdr3_aa | cdr3_nt
TRBJ1-1 | - | - | TRBV6-5 | CASSYTWTTNTEAFF | TGTGCCAGCAGTTACACTTGGACAACGAACACTGAAGCTTTCTTT
TRBJ2-2 | - | TRBD2 | TRBV7-3 | CASSPSPSGDTGELFF | TGTGCCAGCAGCCCCTCCCCTAGCGGGGACACCGGGGAGCTGTTTTTT
TRBJ1-6 | - | - | TRBV11-2 | CASSLVSGQGNSPLHF | TGTGCCAGCAGCTTAGTTTCCGGCCAGGGAAATTCACCCCTCCACTTT
TRBJ1-3 | - | - | TRBV9 | CASREGTGNTIYF | TGTGCCAGCAGGGAGGGAACTGGAAACACCATATATTTT
TRBJ1-1 | - | TRBD1 | TRBV15 | CATSRAGTGNTEAFF | TGTGCCACCAGCAGGGCCGGGACAGGGAACACTGAAGCTTTCTTT
TRBJ2-3 | - | - | TRBV5-6 | CASSLVVVVEVDTQYF | TGTGCCAGCAGCTTGGTTGTAGTGGTAGAGGTAGATACGCAGTATTTT
TRBJ2-3 | few | TRBD1 | TRBV30 | CAWTDRGSPDTQYF | TGTGCCTGGACCGACAGGGGTAGCCCAGATACGCAGTATTTT
TRBJ1-4 | - | - | TRBV6-1 | CASSRDGEGYKLFF | TGTGCCAGCAGCAGGGACGGGGAGGGCTATAAACTGTTTTTT
TRBJ2-7 | - | - | TRBV7-9 | CASSSPPSDESHEQYF | TGTGCCAGCAGCTCCCCCCCCAGCGACGAATCCCACGAGCAGTACTTC
TRBJ2-7 | - | - | TRBV9 | CASSGTSSEQYF | TGTGCCAGCAGCGGAACATCTTCCGAGCAGTACTTC
TRBJ2-7 | - | TRBD1 | TRBV27 | CASRTLGTGFSEQYF | TGTGCCAGCAGGACCCTCGGGACAGGTTTCTCCGAGCAGTACTTC
TRBJ1-4 | - | TRBD1 | TRBV29-1 | CSVVDRGPLGANEKLFF | TGCAGCGTTGTCGACAGGGGGCCTCTGGGGGCTAATGAAAAACTGTTTTTT
TRBJ2-7 | - | - | TRBV27 | CASSLSDSVYEQYF | TGTGCCAGCAGTTTATCGGACAGTGTCTACGAGCAGTACTTC
TRBJ2-2 | - | - | TRBV4-1 | CASSQPGQKPGELFF | TGCGCCAGCAGCCAACCGGGACAAAAACCCGGGGAGCTGTTTTTT
TRBJ2-4 | - | - | TRBV10-3 | CAISPGGGGLAKNIQYF | TGTGCCATCAGTCCAGGTGGGGGGGGGCTAGCCAAAAACATTCAGTACTTC
TRBJ2-7 | - | TRBD2 | TRBV7-6 | CASSLGSGASYEQYF | TGTGCCAGCAGCTTGGGTAGCGGGGCCTCCTACGAGCAGTACTTC
TRBJ1-5 | - | - | TRBV5-8 | CASSAGGSSGQPQHF | TGTGCCAGCAGCGCGGGAGGCTCCTCCGGGCAGCCCCAGCATTTT
TRBJ2-3 | - | - | TRBV5-1 | CASSLGAYQSTDTQYF | TGCGCCAGCAGCTTGGGAGCGTACCAAAGCACAGATACGCAGTATTTT
TRBJ2-3 | - | TRBD2 | TRBV28 | CATIAGGLAGGLDTQYF | TGTGCCACCATAGCGGGCGGGCTAGCGGGGGGATTAGATACGCAGTATTTT
TRBJ2-2 | - | - | TRBV5-1 | CASSLAGPGQGGGELFF | TGCGCCAGCAGCTTGGCCGGTCCAGGACAAGGGGGCGGGGAGCTGTTTTTT
TRBJ2-7 | - | - | TRBV2 | CASSRSASYEQYF | TGTGCCAGCAGCCGTAGCGCCTCCTACGAGCAGTACTTC
TRBJ2-1 | - | TRBD2 | TRBV4-1 | CASSRGGLALLGNEQFF | TGCGCCAGCAGCCGAGGCGGACTAGCCCTATTGGGGAATGAGCAGTTCTTC
TRBJ1-1 | few | TRBD1 | TRBV7-9 | CASSSDRGRNTEAFF | TGTGCCAGCAGCTCAGACAGGGGAAGAAACACTGAAGCTTTCTTT
TRBJ2-7 | - | - | TRBV28 | CASSLTGGFGEQYF | TGTGCCAGCAGTTTAACGGGTGGATTTGGCGAGCAGTACTTC
TRBJ2-1 | - | - | TRBV9 | CASSASGTNSYNEQFF | TGTGCCAGCAGCGCCTCCGGGACAAACTCCTACAATGAGCAGTTCTTC
TRBJ2-5 | few | TRBD1 | TRBV30 | CAWSQLTGETQYF | TGTGCCTGGAGTCAACTGACAGGGGAGACCCAGTACTTC
TRBJ2-3 | - | TRBD2 | TRBV29-1 | CSAGSGGTDTQYF | TGCAGCGCCGGTAGCGGGGGCACAGATACGCAGTATTTT
TRBJ2-7 | - | TRBD2 | TRBV7-9 | CSSSLAASGTHYEQYF | TGTTCCAGCAGCTTAGCGGCTAGCGGGACCCATTACGAGCAGTACTTC
TRBJ2-6 | - | - | TRBV29-1 | CSVAAGAANVLTF | TGCAGCGTTGCAGCAGGGGCGGCCAACGTCCTGACTTTC
TRBJ1-6 | - | - | TRBV5-6 | CASSLRTAYNSPLHF | TGTGCCAGCAGCCTCCGGACAGCCTATAATTCACCCCTCCACTTT
TRBJ1-1 | - | - | TRBV7-9 | CASSLEDGVTEAFF | TGTGCCAGCAGCTTAGAGGACGGGGTGACTGAAGCTTTCTTT
TRBJ1-3 | - | - | TRBV25-1 | CASSGWSSGNTIYF | TGTGCCAGCAGTGGATGGAGCTCTGGAAACACCATATATTTT
TRBJ1-3 | - | TRBD1 | TRBV5-1 | CASSLAGGAGNTIYF | TGCGCCAGCAGCTTGGCAGGGGGTGCTGGAAACACCATATATTTT
TRBJ1-4 | - | TRBD1 | TRBV19 | CASGEQGINEKLFF | TGTGCCAGTGGGGAACAGGGGATTAATGAAAAACTGTTTTTT